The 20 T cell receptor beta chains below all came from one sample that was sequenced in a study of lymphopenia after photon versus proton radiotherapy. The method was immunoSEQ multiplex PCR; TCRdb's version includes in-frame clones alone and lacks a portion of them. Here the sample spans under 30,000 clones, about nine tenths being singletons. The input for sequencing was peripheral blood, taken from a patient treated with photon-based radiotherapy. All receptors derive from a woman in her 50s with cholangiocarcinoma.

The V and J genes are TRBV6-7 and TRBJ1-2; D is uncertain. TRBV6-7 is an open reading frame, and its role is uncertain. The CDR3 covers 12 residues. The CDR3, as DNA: TGTGGTAATCGGCCGACAAATAAGGGCTACACCTTC. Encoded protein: CGNRPTNKGYTF.

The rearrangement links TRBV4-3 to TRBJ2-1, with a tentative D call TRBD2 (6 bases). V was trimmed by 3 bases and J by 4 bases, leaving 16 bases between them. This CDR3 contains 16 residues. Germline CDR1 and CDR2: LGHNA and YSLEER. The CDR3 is CASSHSRGTPYNEQFF. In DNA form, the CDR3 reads TGCGCCAGCAGCCACTCTCGCGGGACCCCTTACAATGAGCAGTTCTTC.

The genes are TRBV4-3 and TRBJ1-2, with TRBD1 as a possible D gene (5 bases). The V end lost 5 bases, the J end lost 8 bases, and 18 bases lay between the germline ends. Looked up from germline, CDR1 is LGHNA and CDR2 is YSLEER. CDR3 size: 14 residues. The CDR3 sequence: CASSFQGLGGGYTF. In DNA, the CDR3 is TGCGCCAGCAGCTTCCAGGGCCTCGGGGGGGGCTACACCTTC.

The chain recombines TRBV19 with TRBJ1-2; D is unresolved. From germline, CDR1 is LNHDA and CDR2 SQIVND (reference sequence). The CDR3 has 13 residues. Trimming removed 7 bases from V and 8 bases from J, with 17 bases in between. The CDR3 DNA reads TGTGCCAGTACGCCTGGCCTTTTAGGAGGCTACACCTTC. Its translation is CASTPGLLGGYTF.

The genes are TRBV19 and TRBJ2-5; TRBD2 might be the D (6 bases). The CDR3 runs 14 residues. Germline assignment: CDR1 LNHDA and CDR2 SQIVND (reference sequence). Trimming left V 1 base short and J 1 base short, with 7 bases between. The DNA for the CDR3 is TGTGCCAGTAGTATAGGTAGCGGCCAAGAGACCCAGTACTTC. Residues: CASSIGSGQETQYF.

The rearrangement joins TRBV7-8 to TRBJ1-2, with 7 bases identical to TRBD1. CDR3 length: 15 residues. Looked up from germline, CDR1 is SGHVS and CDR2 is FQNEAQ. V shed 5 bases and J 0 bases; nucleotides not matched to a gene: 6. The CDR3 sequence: CASSAQGNTNYGYTF. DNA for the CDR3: TGTGCCAGCAGCGCACAGGGGAACACTAACTATGGCTACACCTTC. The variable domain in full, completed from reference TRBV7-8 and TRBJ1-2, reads GAGVSQSPRYKVAKRGQDVALRCDPISGHVSLFWYQQALGQGPEFLTYFQNEAQLDKSGLPSDRFFAERPEGSVSTLKIQRTQQEDSAVYLCASSAQGNTNYGYTFGSGTRLTVV.

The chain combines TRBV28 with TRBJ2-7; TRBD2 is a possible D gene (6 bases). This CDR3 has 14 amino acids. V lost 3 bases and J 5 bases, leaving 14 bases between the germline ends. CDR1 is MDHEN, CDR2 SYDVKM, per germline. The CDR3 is CASSFAGIRDEQYF. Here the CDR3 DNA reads TGTGCCAGCAGTTTTGCGGGGATACGCGACGAGCAGTACTTC.

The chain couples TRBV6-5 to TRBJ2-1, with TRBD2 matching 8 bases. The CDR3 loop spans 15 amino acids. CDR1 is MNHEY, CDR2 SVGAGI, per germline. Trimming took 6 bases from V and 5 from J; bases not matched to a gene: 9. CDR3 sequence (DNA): TGTGCCAGCAGCCCCGGAGCGGGGGCCAACAATGAGCAGTTCTTC. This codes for CASSPGAGANNEQFF.

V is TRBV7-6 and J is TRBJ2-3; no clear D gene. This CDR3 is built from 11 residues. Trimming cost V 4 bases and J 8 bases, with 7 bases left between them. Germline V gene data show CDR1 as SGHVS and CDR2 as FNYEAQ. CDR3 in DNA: TGTGCCAGCAGCTCCACGGGTACGCAGTATTTT. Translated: CASSSTGTQYF.

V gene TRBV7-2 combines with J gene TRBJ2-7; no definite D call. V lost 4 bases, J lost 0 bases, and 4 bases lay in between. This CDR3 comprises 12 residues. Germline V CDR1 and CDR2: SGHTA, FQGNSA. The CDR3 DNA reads TGTGCCAGCAGCTCGAGCTCCTACGAGCAGTACTTC. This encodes CASSSSSYEQYF.

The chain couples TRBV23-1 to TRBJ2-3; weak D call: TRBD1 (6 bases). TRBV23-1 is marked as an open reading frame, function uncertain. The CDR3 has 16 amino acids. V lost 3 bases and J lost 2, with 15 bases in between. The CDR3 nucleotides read TGCGCCAGCAGTCACACGAACCGGGACACCACAGATACGCAGTATTTT. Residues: CASSHTNRDTTDTQYF.

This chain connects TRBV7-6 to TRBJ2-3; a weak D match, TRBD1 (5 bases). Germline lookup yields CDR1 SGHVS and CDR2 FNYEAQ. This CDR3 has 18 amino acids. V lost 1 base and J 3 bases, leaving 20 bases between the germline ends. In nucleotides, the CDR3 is TGTGCCAGCAGCTTAGAAACTATTTTTGACAGAAGAACAGATACGCAGTATTTT. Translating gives CASSLETIFDRRTDTQYF. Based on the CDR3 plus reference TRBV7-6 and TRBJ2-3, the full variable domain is GAGVSQSPRYKVTKRGQDVALRCDPISGHVSLYWYRQALGQGPEFLTYFNYEAQQDKSGLPNDRFSAERPEGSISTLTIQRTEQRDSAMYRCASSLETIFDRRTDTQYFGPGTRLTVL.

The CDR3 bases are TGTGCCAGCAGCTTAGGGGTATCCAACGTCCTGACTTTC. It specifies CASSLGVSNVLTF. The chain is built from TRBV5-6 and TRBJ2-6; possibly TRBD1 for D (5 bases). This CDR3 spans 13 amino acids. Germline loops: CDR1 SGHDT, CDR2 YYEEEE. V was trimmed by 2 bases and J by 8 bases, leaving 8 bases between them.

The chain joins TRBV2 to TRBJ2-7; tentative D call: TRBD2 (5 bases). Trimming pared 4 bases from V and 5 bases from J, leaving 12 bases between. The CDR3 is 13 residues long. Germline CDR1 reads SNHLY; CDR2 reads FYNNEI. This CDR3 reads CASSVGEMNEQYF. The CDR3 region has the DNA TGTGCCAGCAGTGTCGGGGAGATGAACGAGCAGTACTTC.

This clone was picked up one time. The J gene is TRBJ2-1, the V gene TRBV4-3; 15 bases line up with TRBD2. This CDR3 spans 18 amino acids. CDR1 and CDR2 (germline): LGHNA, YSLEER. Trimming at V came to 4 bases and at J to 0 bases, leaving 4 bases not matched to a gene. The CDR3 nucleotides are TGCGCCAGCAGCCCAGGACTAGCGGGGGGGAGCTCCTACAATGAGCAGTTCTTC. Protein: CASSPGLAGGSSYNEQFF.

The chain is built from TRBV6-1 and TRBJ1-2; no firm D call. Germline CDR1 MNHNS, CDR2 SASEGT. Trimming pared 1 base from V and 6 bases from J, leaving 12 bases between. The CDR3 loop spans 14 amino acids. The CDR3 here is CASSEGFLGDGYTF. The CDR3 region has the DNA TGTGCCAGCAGTGAAGGCTTTCTCGGGGATGGCTACACCTTC.

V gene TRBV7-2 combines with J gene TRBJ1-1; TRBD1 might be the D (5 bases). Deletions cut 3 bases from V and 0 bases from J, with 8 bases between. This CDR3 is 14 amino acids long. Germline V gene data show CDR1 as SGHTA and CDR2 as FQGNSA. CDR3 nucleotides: TGTGCCAGCAGCTTGGACATAATGAACACTGAAGCTTTCTTT. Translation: CASSLDIMNTEAFF.

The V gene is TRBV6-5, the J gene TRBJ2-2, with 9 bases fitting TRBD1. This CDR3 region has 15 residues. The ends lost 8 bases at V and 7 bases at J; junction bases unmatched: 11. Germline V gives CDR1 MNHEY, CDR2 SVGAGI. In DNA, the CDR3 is TGTGCCAGCGTTAATGAGGGGACAGGGATCGGGGAGCTGTTTTTT. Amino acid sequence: CASVNEGTGIGELFF.

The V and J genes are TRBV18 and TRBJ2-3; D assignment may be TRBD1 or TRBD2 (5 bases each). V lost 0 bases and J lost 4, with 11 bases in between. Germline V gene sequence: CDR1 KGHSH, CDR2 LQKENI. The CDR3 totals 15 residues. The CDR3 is CASSPPGPRADTQYF. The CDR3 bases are TGTGCCAGCTCACCACCGGGACCTCGGGCAGATACGCAGTATTTT.

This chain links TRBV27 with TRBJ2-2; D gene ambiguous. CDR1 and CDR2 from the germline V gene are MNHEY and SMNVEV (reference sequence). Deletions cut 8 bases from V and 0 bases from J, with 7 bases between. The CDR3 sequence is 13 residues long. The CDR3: CASYEPNTGELFF. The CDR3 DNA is TGTGCCAGCTACGAACCGAACACCGGGGAGCTGTTTTTT.